This T cell receptor (beta chain) was found in a study of blood T cell repertoires in COVID-19. The wider study: Nucleic acid was either cDNA or gDNA, and it came from T cells, B-cell-depleted T cells, or PBMCs.

Original data processing: How many nucleated cells were present was estimated from reference gene primer amplification. The repertoire was sequenced with immunoSEQ multiplex PCR; TCRdb's copy has only in-frame clones and lacks some. V and J calls and clone size are those listed in that table; D and trimming were worked out from the DNA. The sample has around 140,000 clones; over 70% are singletons. This CDR3 comprises 13 residues. Germline V gives CDR1 SEHNR, CDR2 FQNEAQ (reference sequence). V was cut by 1 base and J by 8 bases, with 9 bases left in between. The specimen was peripheral blood. The origin of this receptor is a woman aged 50 to 60 with acute or convalescent COVID-19. This chain connects TRBV7-9 to TRBJ1-5; D perhaps matches TRBD1 (5 bases). The CDR3 is CASSLGSGKPQHF. The DNA of the CDR3 is TGTGCCAGCAGCTTAGGCTCAGGGAAGCCCCAGCATTTT.